The rows below give T cell receptor beta chains drawn from one sample of a study of cytomegalovirus exposure and HLA in healthy donors. The method was immunoSEQ multiplex PCR; TCRdb's version includes in-frame clones alone and lacks a portion of them. The profile shows some 190,000 clones, 82% of them singletons. Sequenced: PBMCs. The receptor set was obtained from a middle-aged man in good health and CMV-seronegative. Both conserved end residues are part of each CDR3. The D gene is left open where the match is weak. Where a row states a size, it is once, few, many or the class of an expanded clone; other rows omit it.

D gene	clone size	V gene	J gene	CDR3 DNA	CDR3 protein
NA	NA	TRBV4-1	TRBJ2-3	TGCGCCAGCAGCCAGGAGAGTAGGGGCTCAGATACGCAGTATTTT	CASSQESRGSDTQYF
TRBD2	NA	TRBV5-1	TRBJ2-5	TGCGCCAGCAGCGGCTTACTAGCGGGGACAAAAGAGACCCAGTACTTC	CASSGLLAGTKETQYF
TRBD2	NA	TRBV6-5	TRBJ2-5	TGTGCCAGCAGGCGGGCTACTAGCGAGCAAGAGACCCAGTACTTC	CASRRATSEQETQYF
NA	few	TRBV6-1	TRBJ1-6	TGTGCCAGCAGTGAAGCCCTATCGACAGGCCGATCACCCCTCCACTTT	CASSEALSTGRSPLHF
TRBD2	NA	TRBV7-2	TRBJ2-1	TGTGCCAGCAGCTTAGTATCTAGCGGGACCTACAATGAGCAGTTCTTC	CASSLVSSGTYNEQFF
NA	NA	TRBV19	TRBJ1-1	TGTGCCAGTAGTAGCACAGGGTCGAACACTGAAGCTTTCTTT	CASSSTGSNTEAFF
NA	NA	TRBV15	TRBJ2-5	TGTGCCACCAGCTGGAAATCGGGGATCCAAGAGACCCAGTACTTC	CATSWKSGIQETQYF
TRBD2	NA	TRBV7-9	TRBJ2-3	TGTGCCAGCAGCCTCTGGACTAGCAGGCCAGATACGCAGTATTTT	CASSLWTSRPDTQYF
NA	NA	TRBV7-2	TRBJ1-2	TGTGCCAGCAGCTTATCACAGGCCGCCTATGGCTACACCTTC	CASSLSQAAYGYTF
NA	NA	TRBV4-2	TRBJ1-1	TGTGCCAGCAGCCCCCGGGGGGGGCGTAATTTGAACACTGAAGCTTTCTTT	CASSPRGGRNLNTEAFF
NA	NA	TRBV7-6	TRBJ1-1	TGTGCCAGCAGCCATACCCGGGGGGCTGAAGCTTTCTTT	CASSHTRGAEAFF
TRBD2	NA	TRBV30	TRBJ2-1	TGTGCCTCCTACCCTACTAGCGGGAGGGGAGAGCAGTTCTTC	CASYPTSGRGEQFF
TRBD2	NA	TRBV9	TRBJ2-1	TGTGCCAGCACCCGGACTAGCGGGGGGGTCTACAATGAGCAGTTCTTC	CASTRTSGGVYNEQFF
NA	NA	TRBV11-1	TRBJ2-1	TGTGCCAGCAGCTCCACGTCTGGGAGTGGGGAGTTCTTC	CASSSTSGSGEFF
NA	NA	TRBV4-2	TRBJ1-1	TGTGCCAGCAGCCGTTCCTCGGAGAGCACTGAAGCTTTCTTT	CASSRSSESTEAFF
NA	NA	TRBV25-1	TRBJ2-7	TGTGCCAGCAGTGAATATGGGGAGGGACAGGCCGCCTACGAGCAGTACTTC	CASSEYGEGQAAYEQYF
NA	NA	TRBV5-4	TRBJ2-7	TGTGCCAGCAGCTTCGGGACACTATCCTACGAGCAGTACTTC	CASSFGTLSYEQYF
TRBD1	NA	TRBV18	TRBJ2-5	TGTGCCAGCTCGCTGGGACAGCTACAACTCCTGGGCGAGACCCAGTACTTC	CASSLGQLQLLGETQYF
TRBD2	few	TRBV11-3	TRBJ2-7	TGTGCCAGCAGCTTGGGGGGAGCGGGGCACGAGCAGTACTTC	CASSLGGAGHEQYF
NA	few	TRBV5-1	TRBJ1-2	TGCGCCAGCAGCTTGGAGACAGGCCGGGTCGGCTATGGCTACACCTTC	CASSLETGRVGYGYTF
NA	NA	TRBV7-6	TRBJ2-5	TGTGCCAGCAGCCCACAATTTGGAGAGACCCAGTACTTC	CASSPQFGETQYF
NA	NA	TRBV21-1	TRBJ2-7	TGTGCCAGCAGCAAAGGGGGTAGCGGGGGCCTACCATACGAGCAGTACTTC	CASSKGGSGGLPYEQYF
NA	NA	TRBV21-1	TRBJ2-7	TGTGCCAGCAGCAATAATTCAGGGGGCGGGGGTCAACCCTACGAGCAGTACTTC	CASSNNSGGGGQPYEQYF
NA	few	TRBV5-5	TRBJ1-5	TGTGCCAGCAGCTTGGAGCCGGGAATCCAGTCCCAGCATTTT	CASSLEPGIQSQHF
TRBD1	NA	TRBV11-1	TRBJ1-5	TGTGCCAGCAGCCAACATCGGGACAGGGGTCAGCCCCAGCATTTT	CASSQHRDRGQPQHF
TRBD1	NA	TRBV7-2	TRBJ2-1	TGTGCCAGCAGCGGACAGGGGGCCGTAAATGAGCAGTTCTTC	CASSGQGAVNEQFF
NA	NA	TRBV6-1	TRBJ2-7	TGTGCCAGCAGTGATAGCGGCGATACCTACGAGCAGTACTTC	CASSDSGDTYEQYF
NA	NA	TRBV5-5	TRBJ1-1	TGTGCCAGCAGCTTGGCAAGACCAGGGGCAGGCACTGAAGCTTTCTTT	CASSLARPGAGTEAFF
NA	NA	TRBV7-2	TRBJ1-1	TGTGCCAGCAGCTTAACGAGGAACACTGAAGCTTTCTTT	CASSLTRNTEAFF
NA	NA	TRBV5-1	TRBJ2-1	TGCGCCAGCAGCCCCGGACTGTGGGGTGATAATGAGCAGTTCTTC	CASSPGLWGDNEQFF
NA	NA	TRBV11-2	TRBJ2-1	TGTGCCAGCAGCTTTGCGGGGAGCTCCTACAATGAGCAGTTCTTC	CASSFAGSSYNEQFF
TRBD2	NA	TRBV28	TRBJ2-7	TGTGCCAGCAGTTTAGATAGCGGGAGGGACGAGCAGTACTTC	CASSLDSGRDEQYF
NA	NA	TRBV9	TRBJ2-1	TGTGCCAGCAGCCCCGGACTGAACTCCAATGAGCAGTTCTTC	CASSPGLNSNEQFF
TRBD1	few	TRBV5-4	TRBJ2-5	TGTGCCAGCAGCCTCGGACAGGGTCGGCAAGAGACCCAGTACTTC	CASSLGQGRQETQYF
TRBD1	few	TRBV6-5	TRBJ1-1	TGTGCCAGCAGTTCCCCGGGACAGGGGAGGGGAACTGAAGCTTTCTTT	CASSSPGQGRGTEAFF
TRBD2	few	TRBV5-1	TRBJ2-1	TGCGCCAGCAGCTTAGTAGCGGGGGGAAATGAGCAGTTCTTC	CASSLVAGGNEQFF
NA	NA	TRBV4-3	TRBJ2-5	TGCGCCAGCAGCCAAAGGGGACATTCCAGGGAAGAGACCCAGTACTTC	CASSQRGHSREETQYF
NA	NA	TRBV5-1	TRBJ2-1	TGCGCCAGCAGCTTGTTCTCGACTACTGACAATGAGCAGTTCTTC	CASSLFSTTDNEQFF
NA	NA	TRBV7-2	TRBJ1-2	TGTGCCAGCAGCCTCAACCACAGGGCCTATGGCTACACCTTC	CASSLNHRAYGYTF
TRBD2	once	TRBV5-1	TRBJ2-5	TGCGCCAGCAGCTTGGCACTGACTAGCGGGGGGGTAGAGACCCAGTACTTC	CASSLALTSGGVETQYF
TRBD1	few	TRBV11-2	TRBJ2-3	TGTGCCAGCAGCCCAGGGACAGGGGGAGATACGCAGTATTTT	CASSPGTGGDTQYF
NA	few	TRBV7-2	TRBJ2-7	TGTGCCAGCACCGGGTCTAGACAGGCCCACGAGCAGTACTTC	CASTGSRQAHEQYF
NA	few	TRBV18	TRBJ2-5	TGTGCCAGCTCACCACTACGGGAAGAGACCCAGTACTTC	CASSPLREETQYF
NA	NA	TRBV7-3	TRBJ2-5	TGTGCCAGCAGCCCTGATGGACAGGGAGGGGAGACCCAGTACTTC	CASSPDGQGGETQYF
TRBD2	NA	TRBV7-3	TRBJ2-7	TGTGCCAGCAGCTCCCAAGGACTAGCGGGAGTTCACGAGCAGTACTTC	CASSSQGLAGVHEQYF
NA	NA	TRBV21-1	TRBJ2-5	TGTGCCAGCAGCAAGGGGTGGGACAGGGGGGAGCAGACCCAGTACTTC	CASSKGWDRGEQTQYF
NA	NA	TRBV27	TRBJ2-7	TGTGCCAGCAGTTTATCGGGCCCCTACGAGCAGTACTTC	CASSLSGPYEQYF
NA	NA	TRBV11-3	TRBJ2-2	TGTGCCAGCAGCTTATGGGGGGAGAACACCGGGGAGCTGTTTTTT	CASSLWGENTGELFF
NA	NA	TRBV30	TRBJ2-7	TGTGCCTGGAGTGTACCTCATGCAGTATACTACGAGCAGTACTTC	CAWSVPHAVYYEQYF
TRBD1	NA	TRBV4-1	TRBJ2-5	TGCGCCAGCAGCCGGACAGGGATTAGGGAGACCCAGTACTTC	CASSRTGIRETQYF
NA	NA	TRBV5-1	TRBJ1-2	TGCGCCAGCAGCTTGGTTGACAGACGGAACTATGGCTACACCTTC	CASSLVDRRNYGYTF